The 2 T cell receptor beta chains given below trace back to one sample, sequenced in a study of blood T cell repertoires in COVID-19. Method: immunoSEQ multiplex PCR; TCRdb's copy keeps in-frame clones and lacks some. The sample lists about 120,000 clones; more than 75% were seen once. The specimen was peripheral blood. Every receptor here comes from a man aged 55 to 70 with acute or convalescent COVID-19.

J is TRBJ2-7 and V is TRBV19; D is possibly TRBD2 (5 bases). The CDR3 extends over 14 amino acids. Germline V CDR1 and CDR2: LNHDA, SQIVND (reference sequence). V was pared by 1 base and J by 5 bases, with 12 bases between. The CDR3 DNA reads TGTGCCAGTAGTATAGGAGGGTATCTAAACGAGCAGTACTTC. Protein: CASSIGGYLNEQYF. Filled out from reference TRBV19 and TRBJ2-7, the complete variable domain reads DGGITQSPKYLFRKEGQNVTLSCEQNLNHDAMYWYRQDPGQGLRLIYYSQIVNDFQKGDIAEGYSVSREKKESFPLTVTSAQKNPTAFYLCASSIGGYLNEQYFGPGTRLTVT.

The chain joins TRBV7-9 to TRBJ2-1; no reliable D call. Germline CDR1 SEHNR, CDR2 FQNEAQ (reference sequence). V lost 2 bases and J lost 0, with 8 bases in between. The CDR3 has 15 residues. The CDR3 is CASSLSESSYNEQFF. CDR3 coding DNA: TGTGCCAGCAGCTTATCAGAAAGCTCCTACAATGAGCAGTTCTTC.